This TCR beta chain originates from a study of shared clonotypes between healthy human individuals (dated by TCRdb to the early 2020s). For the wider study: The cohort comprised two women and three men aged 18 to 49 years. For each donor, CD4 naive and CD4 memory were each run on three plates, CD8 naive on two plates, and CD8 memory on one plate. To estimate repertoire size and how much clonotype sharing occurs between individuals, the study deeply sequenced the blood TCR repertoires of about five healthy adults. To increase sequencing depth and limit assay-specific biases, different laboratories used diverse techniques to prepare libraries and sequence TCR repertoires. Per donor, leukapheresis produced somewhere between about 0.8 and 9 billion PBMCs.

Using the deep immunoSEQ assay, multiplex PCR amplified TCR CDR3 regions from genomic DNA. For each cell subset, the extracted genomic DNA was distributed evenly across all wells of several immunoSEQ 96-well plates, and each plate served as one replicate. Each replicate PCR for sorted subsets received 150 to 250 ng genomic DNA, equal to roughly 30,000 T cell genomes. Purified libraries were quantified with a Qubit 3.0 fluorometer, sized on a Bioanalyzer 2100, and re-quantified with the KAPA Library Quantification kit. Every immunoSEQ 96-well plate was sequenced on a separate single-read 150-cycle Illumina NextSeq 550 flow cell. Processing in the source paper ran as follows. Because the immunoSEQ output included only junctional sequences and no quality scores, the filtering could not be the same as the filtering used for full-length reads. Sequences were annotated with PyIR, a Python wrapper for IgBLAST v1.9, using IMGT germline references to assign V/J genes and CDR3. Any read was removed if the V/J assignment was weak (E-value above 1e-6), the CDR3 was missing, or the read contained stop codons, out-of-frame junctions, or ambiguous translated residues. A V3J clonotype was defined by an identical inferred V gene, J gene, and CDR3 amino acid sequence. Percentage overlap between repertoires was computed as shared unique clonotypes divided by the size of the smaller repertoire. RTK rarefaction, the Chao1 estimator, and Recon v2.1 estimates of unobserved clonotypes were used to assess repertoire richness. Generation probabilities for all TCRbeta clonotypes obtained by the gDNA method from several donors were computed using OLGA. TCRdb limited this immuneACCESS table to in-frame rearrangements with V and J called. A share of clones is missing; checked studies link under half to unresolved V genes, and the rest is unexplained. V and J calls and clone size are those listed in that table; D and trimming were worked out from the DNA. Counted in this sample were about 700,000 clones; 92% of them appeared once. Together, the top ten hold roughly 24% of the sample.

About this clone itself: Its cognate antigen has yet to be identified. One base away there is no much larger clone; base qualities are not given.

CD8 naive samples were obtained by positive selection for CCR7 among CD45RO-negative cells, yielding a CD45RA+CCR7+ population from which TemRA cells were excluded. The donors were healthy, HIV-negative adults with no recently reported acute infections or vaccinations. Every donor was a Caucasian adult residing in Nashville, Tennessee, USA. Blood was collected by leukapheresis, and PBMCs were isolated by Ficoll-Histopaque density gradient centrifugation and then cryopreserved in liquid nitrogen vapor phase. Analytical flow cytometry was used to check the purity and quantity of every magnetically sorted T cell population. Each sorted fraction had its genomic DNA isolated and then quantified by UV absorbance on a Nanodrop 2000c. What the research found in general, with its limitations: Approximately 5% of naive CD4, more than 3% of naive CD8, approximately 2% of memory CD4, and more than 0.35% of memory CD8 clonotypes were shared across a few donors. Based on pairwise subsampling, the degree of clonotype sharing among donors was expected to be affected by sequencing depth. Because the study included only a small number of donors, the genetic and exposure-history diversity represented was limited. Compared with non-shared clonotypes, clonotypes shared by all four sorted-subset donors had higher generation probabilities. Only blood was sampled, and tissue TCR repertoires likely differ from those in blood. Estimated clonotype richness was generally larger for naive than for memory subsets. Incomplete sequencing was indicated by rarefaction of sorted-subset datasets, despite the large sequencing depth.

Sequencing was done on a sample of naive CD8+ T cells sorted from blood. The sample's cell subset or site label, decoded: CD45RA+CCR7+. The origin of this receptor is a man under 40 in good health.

The nucleotide sequence reads as follows: TGTGCCACCAGCAGCGACAGGCTAACTAATGAAAAACTGTTTTTT. It translates to CATSSDRLTNEKLFF. The rearranged segments are TRBV15 and TRBJ1-4; a weak D assignment points to TRBD1 (6 bases agree). Looking up the germline V gene (reference sequence) yields CDR1 LNHNV and CDR2 YYDKDF. The CDR3 sequence holds 15 residues, the cysteine and phenylalanine included. Just CDR3 DNA is preserved here, 45 bases in frame from base 1. V drops 3 bases and J drops 1 base, leaving 9 bases in between.